These T cell receptor beta chains were read from a single sample in a study of T cells after yellow fever vaccination. Using its own MiXCR run on the 5' RACE reads, TCRdb lists one record per CDR3 protein. The sample contains around 610,000 distinct CDR3 sequences, about 13% of which appear only once. This specimen consisted of PBMCs, obtained on the day of the yellow fever booster vaccination. The receptors were sampled from a man younger than 45 who received the YFV17D yellow fever vaccine. CDR3s include the opening cysteine and the closing phenylalanine or tryptophan. The D gene is left open where the match is weak. Clone size, where shown, is once, few, many, or a class for clones that have expanded.

v_gene	abundance	d_gene	j_gene	CDR3aa	CDR3nt
TRBV7-2	few	.	TRBJ1-6	CASTRIRDNSPLHF	TGTGCCAGCACCCGTATTAGGGATAATTCACCCCTCCACTTT
TRBV9	.	.	TRBJ1-6	CASSVRINSPLHF	TGTGCCAGCAGCGTAAGGATTAATTCACCCCTCCACTTT
TRBV20-1	.	TRBD2	TRBJ2-1	CSASSGRRHEQFF	TGCAGTGCGTCTAGCGGGAGAAGGCATGAGCAGTTCTTC
TRBV20-1	few	.	TRBJ1-4	CSARGGFNEKLFF	TGCAGTGCTAGGGGGGGATTTAATGAAAAACTGTTTTTT
TRBV12-3/TRBV12-4	few	.	TRBJ1-6	CASSSGPGLLHF	TGTGCCAGCAGCTCTGGACCCGGACTACTCCACTTT
TRBV1	.	.	TRBJ2-3	CSASGLANTDTQYF	TGCAGTGCATCGGGACTAGCGAACACAGATACGCAGTATTTT
TRBV7-2	few	.	TRBJ1-5	CASSSDSGGNQPQHF	TGTGCCAGCAGCAGCGACAGCGGCGGCAATCAGCCCCAGCATTTT
TRBV5-4	few	.	TRBJ1-2	CASSLSGDSYGYTF	TGTGCCAGCAGCTTGTCCGGTGACAGCTATGGCTACACCTTC
TRBV10-3	few	.	TRBJ2-3	CAIVFLLRDGNGDTQYF	TGTGCCATCGTCTTTCTTCTCCGGGACGGGAATGGGGATACGCAGTATTTT
TRBV21-1	.	.	TRBJ2-3	CASSIPGLAVTDTQYF	TGTGCCAGCAGCATCCCGGGACTAGCGGTCACAGATACGCAGTATTTT
TRBV7-9	few	TRBD1	TRBJ2-1	CASSLAAGQGHQFF	TGTGCCAGCAGCTTAGCGGCGGGACAGGGGCACCAGTTCTTC
TRBV5-1	.	.	TRBJ2-2	CASGRQVDTGELFF	TGCGCCAGCGGAAGACAGGTCGACACCGGGGAGCTGTTTTTT
TRBV4-3	.	TRBD2	TRBJ2-1	CASSQLAGGTYNEQFF	TGCGCCAGCAGCCAATTAGCGGGAGGGACCTACAATGAGCAGTTCTTC
TRBV5-6	few	.	TRBJ2-7	CASRVRDYEQYF	TGTGCCAGCAGGGTCAGGGACTACGAGCAGTACTTC
TRBV10-3	.	TRBD1	TRBJ2-1	CAIGDRGLSEQFF	TGTGCCATCGGGGACAGGGGGCTTAGTGAGCAGTTCTTC
TRBV6-5	.	.	TRBJ2-2	CASSSLEGGELFF	TGTGCCAGCAGTTCCCTTGAGGGCGGGGAGCTGTTTTTT
TRBV7-2	few	TRBD2	TRBJ2-6	CASGGVGGANVLTF	TGTGCCTCGGGGGGGGTAGGTGGGGCCAACGTCCTGACTTTC
TRBV4-1	.	.	TRBJ2-3	CASSSSRGDTQYF	TGCGCCAGCAGCTCTTCAAGGGGAGATACGCAGTATTTT
TRBV11-3	.	TRBD2	TRBJ2-1	CASSLGGSGSDEQFF	TGTGCCAGCAGCTTAGGGGGTAGCGGGAGCGATGAGCAGTTCTTC
TRBV20-1	few	.	TRBJ2-5	CSARSQGRETQYF	TGCAGTGCTAGAAGTCAGGGGAGAGAGACCCAGTACTTC
TRBV23-1	.	TRBD1	TRBJ1-5	CASSQRDRGDSNQPQHF	TGCGCCAGCAGTCAAAGGGACAGGGGAGATAGCAATCAGCCCCAGCATTTT
TRBV5-1	.	.	TRBJ2-3	CASSSERAADTQYF	TGCGCCAGCAGCTCCGAGAGGGCCGCGGATACGCAGTATTTT
TRBV19	.	.	TRBJ1-1	CASSRGEAFF	TGTGCCAGTAGCCGCGGTGAAGCTTTCTTT
TRBV7-2	.	.	TRBJ2-7	CASSVRIGQNYEQYF	TGTGCCAGCAGCGTTAGAATTGGACAGAATTATGAGCAGTACTTC
TRBV5-1	.	.	TRBJ1-1	CASSTRWDQHTEAFF	TGCGCCAGCAGCACCCGGTGGGATCAGCACACTGAAGCTTTCTTT
TRBV12-3/TRBV12-4	.	.	TRBJ2-1	CASSPAPRTSPYNEQFF	TGTGCCAGCAGTCCCGCCCCCCGGACCTCCCCTTACAATGAGCAGTTCTTC
TRBV6-6	few	.	TRBJ1-2	CASNLDEAIGYTF	TGTGCCAGCAACCTAGACGAGGCTATAGGCTACACCTTC
TRBV29-1	few	.	TRBJ2-2	CSAQGGYTGELFF	TGCAGCGCTCAGGGGGGTTACACCGGGGAGCTGTTTTTT